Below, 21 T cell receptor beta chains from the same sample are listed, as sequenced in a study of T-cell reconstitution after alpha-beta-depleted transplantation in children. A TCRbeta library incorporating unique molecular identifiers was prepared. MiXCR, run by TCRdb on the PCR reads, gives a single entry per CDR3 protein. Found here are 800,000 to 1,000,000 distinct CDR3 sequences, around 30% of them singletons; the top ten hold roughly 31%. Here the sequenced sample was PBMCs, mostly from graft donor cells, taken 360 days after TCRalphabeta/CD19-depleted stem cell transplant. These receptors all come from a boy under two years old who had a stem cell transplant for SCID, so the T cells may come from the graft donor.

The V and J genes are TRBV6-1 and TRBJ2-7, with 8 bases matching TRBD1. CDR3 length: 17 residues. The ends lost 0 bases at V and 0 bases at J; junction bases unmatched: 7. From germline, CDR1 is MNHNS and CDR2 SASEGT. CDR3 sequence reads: CASSEAGQGTSSYEQYF. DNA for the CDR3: TGTGCCAGCAGTGAAGCTGGACAGGGAACCTCCTCCTACGAGCAGTACTTC.

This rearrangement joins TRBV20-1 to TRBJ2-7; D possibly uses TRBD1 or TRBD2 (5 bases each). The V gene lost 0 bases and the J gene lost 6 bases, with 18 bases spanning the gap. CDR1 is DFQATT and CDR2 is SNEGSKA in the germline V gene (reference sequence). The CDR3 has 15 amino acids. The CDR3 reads CSARDGGRRLVEQYF. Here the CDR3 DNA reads TGCAGTGCTAGAGATGGGGGACGTAGGTTGGTCGAGCAGTACTTC.

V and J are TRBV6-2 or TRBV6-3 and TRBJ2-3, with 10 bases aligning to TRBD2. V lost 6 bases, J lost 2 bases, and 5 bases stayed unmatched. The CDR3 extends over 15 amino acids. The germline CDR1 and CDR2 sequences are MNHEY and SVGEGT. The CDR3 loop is CASSERGGPTDTQYF. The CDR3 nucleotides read TGTGCCAGCAGCGAGCGGGGGGGCCCCACAGATACGCAGTATTTT.

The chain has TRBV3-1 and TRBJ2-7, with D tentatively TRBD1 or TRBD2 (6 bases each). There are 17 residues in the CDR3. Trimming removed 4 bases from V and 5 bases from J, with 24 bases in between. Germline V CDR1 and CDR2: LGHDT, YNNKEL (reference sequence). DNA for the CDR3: TGTGCCAGCAGCCCCCGAGGTTATACGTGGGGGGCCCACGAGCAGTACTTC. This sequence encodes CASSPRGYTWGAHEQYF.

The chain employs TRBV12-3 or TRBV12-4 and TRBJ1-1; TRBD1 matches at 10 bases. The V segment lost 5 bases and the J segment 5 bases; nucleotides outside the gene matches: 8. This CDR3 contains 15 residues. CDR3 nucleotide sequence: TGTGCCAGCAGTACCCGGGACAGGGGCGGGACTGAAGCTTTCTTT. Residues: CASSTRDRGGTEAFF.

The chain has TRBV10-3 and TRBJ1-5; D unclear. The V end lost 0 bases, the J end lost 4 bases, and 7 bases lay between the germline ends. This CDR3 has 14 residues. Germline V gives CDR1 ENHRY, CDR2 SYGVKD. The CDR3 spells CAISESLLNQPQHF. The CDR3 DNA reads TGTGCCATCAGTGAGTCGCTCCTTAATCAGCCCCAGCATTTT.

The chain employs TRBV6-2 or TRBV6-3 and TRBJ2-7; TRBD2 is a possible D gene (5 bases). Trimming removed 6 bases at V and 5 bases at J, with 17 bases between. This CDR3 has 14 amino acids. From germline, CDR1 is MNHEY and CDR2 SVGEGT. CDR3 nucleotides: TGTGCCAGCAGCGGTCTCGGGGAATTTAACGAGCAGTACTTC. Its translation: CASSGLGEFNEQYF.

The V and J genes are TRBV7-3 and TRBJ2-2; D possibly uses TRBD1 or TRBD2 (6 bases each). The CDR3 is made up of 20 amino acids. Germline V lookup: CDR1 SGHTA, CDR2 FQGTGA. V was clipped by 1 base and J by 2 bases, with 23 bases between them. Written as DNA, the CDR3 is TGTGCCAGCAGCTTAATTTTTATTTTGGTATCGGGGGCCAACACCGGGGAGCTGTTTTTT. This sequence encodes CASSLIFILVSGANTGELFF.

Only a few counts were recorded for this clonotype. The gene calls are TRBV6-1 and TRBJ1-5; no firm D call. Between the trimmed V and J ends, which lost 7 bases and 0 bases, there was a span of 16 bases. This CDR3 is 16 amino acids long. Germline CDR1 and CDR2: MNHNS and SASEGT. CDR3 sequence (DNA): TGTGCCAGCACCTCTCGGTCGGGGTATAGCAATCAGCCCCAGCATTTT. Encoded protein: CASTSRSGYSNQPQHF.

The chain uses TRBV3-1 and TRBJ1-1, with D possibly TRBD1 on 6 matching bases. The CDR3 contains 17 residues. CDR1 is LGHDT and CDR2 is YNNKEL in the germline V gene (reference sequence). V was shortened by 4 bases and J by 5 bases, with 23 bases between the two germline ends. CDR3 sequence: CASSPDPGQGMRTEAFF. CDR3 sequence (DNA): TGTGCCAGCAGCCCAGACCCTGGGCAGGGGATGAGAACTGAAGCTTTCTTT.

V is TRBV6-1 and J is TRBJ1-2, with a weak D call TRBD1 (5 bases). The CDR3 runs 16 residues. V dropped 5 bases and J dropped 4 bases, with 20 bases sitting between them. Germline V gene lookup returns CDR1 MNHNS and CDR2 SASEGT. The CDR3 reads CASSRDGGDGGYGYTF. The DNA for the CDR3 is TGTGCCAGCAGTCGGGATGGAGGGGATGGGGGCTATGGCTACACCTTC.

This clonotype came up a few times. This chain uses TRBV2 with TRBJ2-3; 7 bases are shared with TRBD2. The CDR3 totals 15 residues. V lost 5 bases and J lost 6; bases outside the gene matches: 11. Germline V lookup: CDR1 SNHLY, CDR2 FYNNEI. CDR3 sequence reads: CASSPSYGGRDTQYF. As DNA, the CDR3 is TGTGCCAGCAGTCCATCCTACGGGGGGAGGGATACGCAGTATTTT.

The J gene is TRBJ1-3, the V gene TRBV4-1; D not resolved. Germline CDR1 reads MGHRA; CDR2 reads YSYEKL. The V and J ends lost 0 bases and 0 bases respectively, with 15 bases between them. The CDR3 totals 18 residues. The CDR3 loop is CASSQDGKGRISGNTIYF. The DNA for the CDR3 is TGCGCCAGCAGCCAAGACGGCAAAGGACGCATCTCTGGAAACACCATATATTTT.

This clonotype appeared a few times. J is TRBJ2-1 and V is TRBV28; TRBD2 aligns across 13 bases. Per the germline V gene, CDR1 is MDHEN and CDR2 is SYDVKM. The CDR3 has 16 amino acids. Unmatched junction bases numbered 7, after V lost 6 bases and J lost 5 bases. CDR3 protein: CASSLTLAGGDNEQFF. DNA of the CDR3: TGTGCCAGCAGCCTTACACTAGCGGGGGGGGACAATGAGCAGTTCTTC.

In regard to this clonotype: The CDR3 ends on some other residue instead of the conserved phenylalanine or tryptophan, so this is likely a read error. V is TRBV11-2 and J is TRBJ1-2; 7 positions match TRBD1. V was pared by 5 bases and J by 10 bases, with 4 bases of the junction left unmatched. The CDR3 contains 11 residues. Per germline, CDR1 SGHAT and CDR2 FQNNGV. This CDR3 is CASSKTGIYTS. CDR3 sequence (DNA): TGTGCCAGCAGCAAGACAGGGATCTACACCTCC.

The CDR3 is CASSPRLAGASDTQYF. The CDR3 DNA reads TGTGCCAGCAGCCCCCGCCTAGCGGGGGCTTCAGATACGCAGTATTTT. The chain has TRBV13 and TRBJ2-3; TRBD2 matches at 10 bases. The CDR3 consists of 16 residues. J was trimmed by 4 bases and V by 5 bases; bases with no gene match: 9. The germline gives CDR1 PRHDT, CDR2 FYEKMQ (reference sequence).

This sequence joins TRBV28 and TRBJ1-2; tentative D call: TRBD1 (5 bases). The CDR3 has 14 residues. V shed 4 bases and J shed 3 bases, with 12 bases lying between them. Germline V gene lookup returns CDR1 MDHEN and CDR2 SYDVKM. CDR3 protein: CASSSGAVDYGYTF. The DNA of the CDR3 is TGTGCCAGCAGTTCCGGGGCAGTTGACTATGGCTACACCTTC.

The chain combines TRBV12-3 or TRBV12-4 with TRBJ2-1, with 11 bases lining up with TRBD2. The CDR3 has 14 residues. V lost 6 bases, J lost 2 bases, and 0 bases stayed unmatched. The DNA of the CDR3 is TGTGCCAGCAGGACTAGCGGGGCCTACAATGAGCAGTTCTTC. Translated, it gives CASRTSGAYNEQFF.

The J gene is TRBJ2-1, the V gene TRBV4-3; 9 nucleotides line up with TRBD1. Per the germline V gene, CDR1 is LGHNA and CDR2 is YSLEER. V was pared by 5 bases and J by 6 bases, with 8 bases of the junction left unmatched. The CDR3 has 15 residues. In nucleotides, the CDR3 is TGCGCCAGCAGCGACGGACAGGGGTTCGGCAATGAGCAGTTCTTC. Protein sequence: CASSDGQGFGNEQFF.

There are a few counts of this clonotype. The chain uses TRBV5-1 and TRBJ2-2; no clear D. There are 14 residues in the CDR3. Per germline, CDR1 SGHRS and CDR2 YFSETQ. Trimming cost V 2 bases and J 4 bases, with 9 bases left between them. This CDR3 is CASSFPEVTGELFF. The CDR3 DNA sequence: TGCGCCAGCAGCTTCCCTGAGGTCACCGGGGAGCTGTTTTTT. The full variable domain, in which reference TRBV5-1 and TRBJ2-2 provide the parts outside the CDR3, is KAGVTQTPRYLIKTRGQQVTLSCSPISGHRSVSWYQQTPGQGLQFLFEYFSETQRNKGNFPGRFSGRQFSNSRSEMNVSTLELGDSALYLCASSFPEVTGELFFGEGSRLTVL.

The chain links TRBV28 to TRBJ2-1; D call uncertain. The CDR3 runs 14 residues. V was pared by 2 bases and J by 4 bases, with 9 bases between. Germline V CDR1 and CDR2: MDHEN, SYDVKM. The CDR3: CASSLPDPYNEQFF. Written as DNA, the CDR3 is TGTGCCAGCAGTTTACCTGACCCTTACAATGAGCAGTTCTTC.